Below are 13 T cell receptor beta chains sequenced from a single sample in a study of T cell responses to AZD1222 COVID-19 vaccine. Sequenced by immunoSEQ multiplex PCR; TCRdb stores in-frame clones only, minus some. The sample lists roughly 120,000 clones, over 75% occurring once. This specimen was peripheral blood, taken on day 0 of AZD1222 vaccination. The receptors were gathered from an adult in good health.

The V gene is TRBV7-2, the J gene TRBJ2-5; the D call may be TRBD1 or TRBD2 (5 bases each). This CDR3 has 15 residues. Between the trimmed V and J ends, which lost 5 bases and 1 base, there was a span of 14 bases. CDR1 SGHTA and CDR2 FQGNSA come from the germline V gene. The CDR3 sequence is CASSLGAGTQETQYF. CDR3 sequence (DNA): TGTGCCAGCAGCCTAGGGGCAGGGACCCAAGAGACCCAGTACTTC.

The table lists this clone with a few counts. V gene TRBV7-3 combines with J gene TRBJ1-1; D perhaps matches TRBD1 (6 bases). The CDR3 consists of 13 residues. Trimming pared 6 bases from V and 4 bases from J, leaving 12 bases between. Germline V lookup: CDR1 SGHTA, CDR2 FQGTGA. DNA of the CDR3: TGTGCCAGCAGTGTACAGGGAGGCACTGAAGCTTTCTTT. Protein sequence: CASSVQGGTEAFF.

This clone appeared a few times. V is TRBV28 and J is TRBJ1-1; tentative D call: TRBD1 (5 bases). The CDR3 consists of 13 residues. Trimming pared 4 bases from V and 6 bases from J, leaving 12 bases between. Germline V gene sequence: CDR1 MDHEN, CDR2 SYDVKM. CDR3 amino acids: CASSSTASSEAFF. CDR3 bases: TGTGCCAGCAGTTCGACAGCCAGCTCTGAAGCTTTCTTT.

The chain recombines TRBV7-3 with TRBJ2-3; D gene ambiguous. Between the trimmed V and J ends, which lost 4 bases and 0 bases, there was a span of 8 bases. The CDR3 is 14 residues long. Germline CDR1 SGHTA, CDR2 FQGTGA. This chain's CDR3 is CASSSHQSTDTQYF. CDR3 coding DNA: TGTGCCAGCAGCTCCCATCAGAGCACAGATACGCAGTATTTT.

The chain combines TRBV24-1 with TRBJ2-1; D gene ambiguous. Germline V gene data show CDR1 as KGHDR and CDR2 as SFDVKD. This CDR3 contains 10 residues. Trimming left V 3 bases short and J 13 bases short, with 6 bases between. In nucleotides, the CDR3 is TGTGCCACCAGTGATCCTATCCAGTTCTTC. This encodes CATSDPIQFF.

J is TRBJ2-7 and V is TRBV7-8; 13 bases map to TRBD2. Germline assignment: CDR1 SGHVS and CDR2 FQNEAQ. This CDR3 contains 14 residues. With V trimmed by 4 bases and J by 5 bases, 2 bases remained unmatched. The CDR3 sequence: CASSWTSGRNEQYF. The CDR3 nucleotides read TGTGCCAGCAGCTGGACTAGCGGGAGAAACGAGCAGTACTTC.

The V and J genes are TRBV24-1 and TRBJ1-2, with D uncertain. Germline values: CDR1 KGHDR, CDR2 SFDVKD. This CDR3 contains 12 residues. Deletions cut 9 bases from V and 8 bases from J, with 15 bases between. The CDR3 loop is CATGHVRSGYTF. The CDR3 DNA follows: TGTGCCACCGGGCACGTCAGGAGCGGCTACACCTTC.

The gene calls are TRBV11-2 and TRBJ2-4, with 9 bases matching TRBD1. Germline lookup yields CDR1 SGHAT and CDR2 FQNNGV. The CDR3 totals 14 residues. The J segment lost 6 bases and the V segment lost 6 bases, leaving 6 bases of the junction unmatched. DNA for the CDR3: TGTGCCAGCAGAGGCCGGGACAGGGCAAACATTCAGTACTTC. Its translation is CASRGRDRANIQYF.

This chain joins TRBV20-1 and TRBJ2-5; D may be TRBD1 (6 bases). V was trimmed by 3 bases and J by 6 bases, leaving 11 bases between them. This CDR3 has 12 residues. Germline CDR1 DFQATT, CDR2 SNEGSKA (reference sequence). As DNA, the CDR3 is TGCAGTGCTAGTACAGGGTCGAAGACCCAGTACTTC. It translates to CSASTGSKTQYF.

The chain uses TRBV30 and TRBJ1-1, with D perhaps matching TRBD1 (5 bases). The CDR3 extends over 15 amino acids. V was shortened by 0 bases and J by 7 bases, with 18 bases between the two germline ends. Germline V gene data show CDR1 as GTSNPN and CDR2 as SVGIG (reference sequence). CDR3 region: CAWSVEAGHAIEAFF. For the CDR3, the DNA is TGTGCCTGGAGTGTAGAGGCAGGGCACGCTATTGAAGCTTTCTTT.

This chain links TRBV29-1 with TRBJ2-1; D is possibly TRBD1 (5 bases). Trimming pared 5 bases from V and 5 bases from J, leaving 10 bases between. Germline CDR1 SQVTM, CDR2 ANQGSEA. CDR3 length: 12 amino acids. The CDR3 is CSVSRGNNEQFF. For the CDR3, the DNA is TGCAGCGTTTCTAGGGGCAACAATGAGCAGTTCTTC.

This clone was detected only a few times. The chain has TRBV2 and TRBJ2-3; TRBD2 matches at 8 bases. The CDR3 loop spans 13 amino acids. Germline values: CDR1 SNHLY, CDR2 FYNNEI. With 3 bases clipped from V and 4 bases from J, the junction kept 0 bases outside the gene matches. The CDR3 loop is CASSDGGADTQYF. The CDR3 nucleotides are TGTGCCAGCAGTGACGGGGGGGCAGATACGCAGTATTTT.

The V and J genes are TRBV12-3 or TRBV12-4 and TRBJ2-7; D not certain. The germline V and J ends were trimmed by 8 bases and 6 bases, with 17 bases remaining between them. This CDR3 spans 13 amino acids. Here the CDR3 DNA reads TGTGCCAGCGGCCTCTTCCCCTTGGGCGAGCAGTACTTC. Encoded protein: CASGLFPLGEQYF.